This T cell receptor beta chain was recorded in a study of identical twins. After template switching added a universal primer site, the resulting cDNA carried unique molecular identifiers. From the 5' RACE reads, TCRdb called clonotypes with MiXCR, one entry per CDR3 protein. Of 300,000 to 400,000 distinct CDR3 sequences detected, approximately 13% appear once; the ten largest clones hold around 7.8%. Trimming stripped 5 bases from V and 3 bases from J, with 18 bases between. The CDR3 loop spans 16 amino acids. A further study also used this sample, focusing on yellow fever vaccine responses in identical twins.

This rearrangement joins TRBV12-3 or TRBV12-4 to TRBJ2-3; D is undetermined. The sequencing input was CD8+ T cells sorted from blood. The sequence was collected from a woman between 18 and 30 years old in good health. The CDR3 bases are TGTGCCAGCAGTCCAAGAGTGCTGGGTAGGACAGATACGCAGTATTTT. This translates into CASSPRVLGRTDTQYF.